These 16 T cell receptor beta chains originate from one sample sequenced in a study of neoadjuvant anti-PD-1 for oral cavity cancer. Some clones are missing from TCRdb's copy, which holds only in-frame ones; the method was immunoSEQ multiplex PCR. Of more than 10,000 clones listed, 65% to 75% are singletons. This material consisted of PBMCs, taken before nivolumab (anti-PD-1) treatment. All receptors come from a person between 35 and 79 years old with oral cavity squamous cell carcinoma.

This chain connects TRBV5-1 to TRBJ2-5, with D hard to call. This CDR3 contains 14 residues. Deletions cut 0 bases from V and 1 base from J, with 7 bases between. Germline CDR1 and CDR2: SGHRS and YFSETQ. CDR3 in DNA: TGCGCCAGCAGCTTGGGTGGCAGCCAAGAGACCCAGTACTTC. Translation gives CASSLGGSQETQYF.

This clone was detected a few times. V and J are TRBV14 and TRBJ2-2, with 7 bases lining up with TRBD1. V trimming: 2 bases; J trimming: 2 bases; junction bases outside the gene matches: 11. The CDR3 is made up of 18 amino acids. Germline V gives CDR1 SGHDN, CDR2 FVKESK. The CDR3 loop reads CASSQWARRGPNTGELFF. CDR3 DNA sequence: TGTGCCAGCAGCCAATGGGCCAGAAGGGGGCCTAACACCGGGGAGCTGTTTTTT.

This clone was found a few times. The J gene is TRBJ2-7, the V gene TRBV25-1, with 9 bases aligning to TRBD1. The V and J ends lost 4 bases and 4 bases, in that order; junction bases with no gene match: 8. The CDR3 length is 15 residues. CDR1 and CDR2 (germline): MGHDK, SYGVNS. The CDR3 nucleotides read TGTGCCAGCAGTGGCACCGGGACAGGGTGGTACGAGCAGTACTTC. It yields the protein CASSGTGTGWYEQYF.

This clone was observed a handful of times. The DNA of the CDR3 is TGTGCCAGTAGTCCCACCGACAGGCCGAACACCGGGGAGCTGTTTTTT. Its translation: CASSPTDRPNTGELFF. The rearrangement uses TRBV19 and TRBJ2-2; weak D call: TRBD1 (6 bases). Germline CDR1 and CDR2: LNHDA and SQIVND (reference sequence). V lost 5 bases and J 0 bases, leaving 13 bases between the germline ends. This CDR3 region has 16 residues.

The chain uses TRBV28 and TRBJ2-1, with 14 bases identical to TRBD2. V was clipped by 3 bases and J by 7 bases; unmatched bases: 14. This CDR3 region has 19 residues. Germline values: CDR1 MDHEN, CDR2 SYDVKM. DNA of the CDR3: TGTGCCAGCAGTTTTCTAGGACTAGCGGGAGGAGGGTCGCCGAATGAGCAGTTCTTC. Translated, it gives CASSFLGLAGGGSPNEQFF.

This clone was seen once. This chain links TRBV6-5 with TRBJ2-5, with TRBD1 identical over 7 bases. Trimming cost V 6 bases and J 3 bases; bases outside gene matches: 10. The CDR3 has 15 amino acids. Germline V lookup: CDR1 MNHEY, CDR2 SVGAGI. The CDR3 reads CASREDRSLKETQYF. CDR3 nucleotides: TGTGCCAGCAGAGAGGACAGGAGCCTTAAAGAGACCCAGTACTTC.

J is TRBJ1-4 and V is TRBV7-9, with TRBD1 matching over 10 bases. The CDR3 is made up of 17 amino acids. Germline V gene data show CDR1 as SEHNR and CDR2 as FQNEAQ (reference sequence). V shed 1 base and J 8 bases; nucleotides not matched to a gene: 10. CDR3 region: CASSLETGGNVREKLFF. The CDR3 region has the DNA TGTGCCAGCAGCTTAGAGACAGGGGGCAACGTAAGGGAAAAACTGTTTTTT.

This sequence joins TRBV5-1 and TRBJ2-3; 8 bases are shared with TRBD2. The CDR3 runs to 16 residues. V was clipped by 1 base and J by 1 base; unmatched bases: 5. In germline, CDR1 is SGHRS, CDR2 YFSETQ. The CDR3 loop is CASSLIPAGGTDTQYF. The CDR3 bases are TGCGCCAGCAGCTTGATCCCAGCGGGAGGCACAGATACGCAGTATTTT.

The V and J genes are TRBV28 and TRBJ2-2; TRBD2 matches at 12 bases. This CDR3 is built from 17 residues. J was trimmed by 6 bases and V by 4 bases; bases with no gene match: 9. The germline gives CDR1 MDHEN, CDR2 SYDVKM. The CDR3 here is CASSSWGLAGGPGELFF. In DNA form, the CDR3 reads TGTGCCAGCAGTTCCTGGGGGCTAGCGGGAGGGCCCGGGGAGCTGTTTTTT.

In this sample, this clone turned up a few times. The rearrangement uses TRBV5-1 and TRBJ1-1; 7 bases are shared with TRBD1. Germline CDR1 reads SGHRS; CDR2 reads YFSETQ. With 4 bases clipped from V and 0 bases from J, the junction kept 3 bases outside the gene matches. The CDR3 spans 14 residues. CDR3 sequence (DNA): TGCGCCAGCAGCCTGACAGGGATGAACACTGAAGCTTTCTTT. This encodes CASSLTGMNTEAFF.

This chain joins TRBV7-2 and TRBJ2-3, with 9 bases fitting TRBD2. The CDR3 has 17 residues. Germline trimming cut 5 bases from V and 3 bases from J; bases unmatched to any gene: 12. The germline CDR1 and CDR2 sequences are SGHTA and FQGNSA. This CDR3 is CASSPRGGRIWTDTQYF. CDR3 DNA: TGTGCCAGCAGCCCGCGGGGGGGGCGTATTTGGACAGATACGCAGTATTTT.

The chain links TRBV27 to TRBJ1-6; D uncertain. Germline loops: CDR1 MNHEY, CDR2 SMNVEV (reference sequence). V lost 0 bases to trimming and J lost 13 bases, with 16 bases between them. The CDR3 covers 15 residues. The CDR3 loop is CASSLSEGSQFPLHF. The CDR3 bases are TGTGCCAGCAGTTTATCGGAAGGGAGCCAATTCCCCCTCCACTTT.

This clone has more than one count but fewer than ten. J is TRBJ1-2 and V is TRBV30; D perhaps matches TRBD1 (5 bases). The germline V gene has CDR1 GTSNPN and CDR2 SVGIG (reference sequence). Trimming shortened V by 3 bases and J by 7 bases, and 15 bases separated the two germline ends. This CDR3 comprises 13 residues. Here the CDR3 DNA reads TGTGCCTGGAGGTCGGGGGACCGCGTTGGCTACACCTTC. Translated, it gives CAWRSGDRVGYTF.

V and J are TRBV14 and TRBJ2-1, with 10 bases aligning to TRBD1. This CDR3 has 15 residues. With V trimmed by 5 bases and J by 7 bases, 8 bases remained unmatched. Germline V gene data show CDR1 as SGHDN and CDR2 as FVKESK. The CDR3 nucleotides read TGTGCCAGCAGCTCGACAGGGGGCGCGGGTAATGAGCAGTTCTTC. Protein sequence: CASSSTGGAGNEQFF.

J is TRBJ1-4 and V is TRBV25-1, with 11 bases lining up with TRBD1. CDR1 is MGHDK and CDR2 is SYGVNS in the germline V gene. Unmatched junction bases numbered 7, after V lost 5 bases and J lost 8 bases. CDR3 length equals 15 residues. The CDR3 bases are TGTGCCAGCAGTTGGGGAGGGACAGGGGGAGAAAAACTGTTTTTT. Translating gives CASSWGGTGGEKLFF.

This clone appeared once. The rearrangement links TRBV27 to TRBJ1-6; tentatively, D is TRBD1 (5 bases). This CDR3 has 13 residues. Looked up from germline, CDR1 is MNHEY and CDR2 is SMNVEV (reference sequence). Trimming shortened V by 6 bases and J by 8 bases, and 11 bases separated the two germline ends. In DNA, the CDR3 is TGTGCCAGCAGCCGGGCGGGGGATTCACCCCTCCACTTT. It encodes CASSRAGDSPLHF.